The 17 T cell receptor beta chains below all came from one sample that was sequenced in a study of blood T cells in healthy people across ages. With a J-beta primer mix and a sample-barcoded 5' primer, a second PCR ran 7 to 11 cycles. TCRdb re-called the 5' RACE reads with MiXCR, one entry per CDR3 protein. Among approximately 960,000 distinct CDR3 sequences listed, 29% were seen once. These records were also assigned to another study, of T cells of mothers and their children.

Sequenced: blood. The receptors stem from a woman in her thirties or forties in good health.

The chain recombines TRBV3-1 with TRBJ1-1; 7 positions agree with TRBD1. V trimming: 1 base; J trimming: 11 bases; junction bases outside the gene matches: 7. CDR3 length equals 13 residues. Germline V lookup: CDR1 LGHDT, CDR2 YNNKEL (reference sequence). CDR3 sequence (DNA): TGTGCCAGCAGCCAAGCGGAGGGGGCAGGGGCTTTCTTT. Encoded protein: CASSQAEGAGAFF.

This clonotype was seen many times. The chain has TRBV6-6 and TRBJ2-1, with D perhaps TRBD2 (5 bases). V was trimmed by 0 bases and J by 7 bases, leaving 16 bases between them. Germline CDR1 reads MNHNY; CDR2 reads SVGAGI (reference sequence). CDR3 size: 16 residues. The CDR3 loop is CASSYSTGIYENEQFF. The CDR3 DNA reads TGTGCCAGCAGTTACTCAACCGGGATCTACGAAAATGAGCAGTTCTTC.

The chain combines TRBV29-1 with TRBJ2-2; possibly TRBD1 for D (7 bases). The CDR3 is 14 residues long. The germline V gene has CDR1 SQVTM and CDR2 ANQGSEA. Trimming took off 2 bases at V and 2 bases at J, with 9 bases between the two ends. The DNA of the CDR3 is TGCAGCGTTGAACAGGGGGGCAACACCGGGGAGCTGTTTTTT. Its protein product is CSVEQGGNTGELFF.

In this sample, this clonotype turned up many times. The chain couples TRBV28 to TRBJ2-7; 11 positions match TRBD1. The CDR3 is 15 amino acids. CDR1 and CDR2 from the germline V gene are MDHEN and SYDVKM. J lost 6 bases, V lost 2 bases, and 6 bases had no gene match. CDR3 nucleotide sequence: TGTGCCAGCAGTTTAGGCGGGACAGGGGGATCCGAGCAGTACTTC. Protein product: CASSLGGTGGSEQYF.

This clonotype was observed a few times. V and J are TRBV7-9 and TRBJ1-2, with TRBD1 identical over 7 bases. This CDR3 spans 15 amino acids. V shed 5 bases and J 8 bases; nucleotides not matched to a gene: 14. In germline, CDR1 is SEHNR, CDR2 FQNEAQ (reference sequence). The CDR3 spells CASSLQQGIPLGYTF. CDR3 sequence (DNA): TGTGCCAGCAGCCTCCAACAGGGGATCCCCCTCGGCTACACCTTC.

Notes on this clonotype: A read error may explain this, as a much larger clone is one base away. CDR3 residues: CSARELAGDNEQYF. The CDR3, as DNA: TGCAGTGCTAGGGAACTAGCGGGGGACAATGAGCAGTACTTC. V and J are TRBV20-1 and TRBJ2-4; 11 bases match TRBD2. Losses at the gene ends were 3 bases for V and 13 bases for J; bases not matched to a gene: 11. CDR3 length: 14 residues. Germline lookup yields CDR1 DFQATT and CDR2 SNEGSKA (reference sequence).

In this sample, this clonotype turned up many times. The chain couples TRBV5-1 to TRBJ2-1; tentatively, D is TRBD1 (6 bases). The V and J ends lost 4 bases and 4 bases respectively, with 18 bases between them. Germline-derived CDR1 and CDR2 are SGHRS and YFSETQ. The CDR3 is made up of 16 amino acids. This chain's CDR3 is CASSLQGRRLYNEQFF. CDR3 sequence (DNA): TGCGCCAGCAGCCTACAGGGTCGGAGACTTTACAATGAGCAGTTCTTC.

This clonotype was counted between two and nine times. The chain employs TRBV7-6 and TRBJ2-1; 8 nucleotides match TRBD2. CDR1 SGHVS and CDR2 FNYEAQ come from the germline V gene. This CDR3 is 14 amino acids long. Germline trimming cut 1 base from V and 9 bases from J; bases unmatched to any gene: 5. The CDR3 is CASSLEVSGGEQFF. CDR3 DNA: TGTGCCAGCAGCTTAGAGGTCAGCGGGGGTGAGCAGTTCTTC. The full variable domain, rest sourced from reference TRBV7-6 and TRBJ2-1, is GAGVSQSPRYKVTKRGQDVALRCDPISGHVSLYWYRQALGQGPEFLTYFNYEAQQDKSGLPNDRFSAERPEGSISTLTIQRTEQRDSAMYRCASSLEVSGGEQFFGPGTRLTVL.

This clonotype was seen many times. This chain uses TRBV14 with TRBJ2-5, with D perhaps being TRBD1 or TRBD2 (5 bases each). The V end lost 4 bases, the J end lost 3 bases, and 15 bases lay between the germline ends. This CDR3 comprises 15 residues. Germline-derived CDR1 and CDR2 are SGHDN and FVKESK. CDR3 sequence: CASSLLPGTEETQYF. As DNA, the CDR3 is TGTGCCAGCAGCCTCTTACCCGGGACGGAAGAGACCCAGTACTTC.

This clonotype was detected only a few times. This rearrangement joins TRBV18 to TRBJ1-1; D is ambiguous. CDR1 and CDR2 from the germline V gene are KGHSH and LQKENI. Trimming took 7 bases from V and 0 from J, leaving 18 bases between them. The CDR3 runs to 16 residues. The CDR3 DNA reads as TGTGCCAGCTTGGCGGAGGATGTCACGCTGAACACTGAAGCTTTCTTT. As protein: CASLAEDVTLNTEAFF.

Many counts were recorded for this clonotype. The V call is TRBV20-1, the J call TRBJ2-3, with D tentatively TRBD2 (5 bases). CDR3 length equals 12 residues. Germline V lookup: CDR1 DFQATT, CDR2 SNEGSKA (reference sequence). CDR3 loop: CRGHFGEDTQYF. CDR3 bases: TGCAGGGGTCATTTCGGGGAAGATACGCAGTATTTT.

The V call is TRBV6-1, the J call TRBJ2-1; TRBD1 or TRBD2 may be the D gene (5 bases each). The CDR3 is 13 amino acids. Trimming cost V 5 bases and J 15 bases, with 20 bases left between them. CDR1 MNHNS and CDR2 SASEGT come from the germline V gene. The CDR3, as DNA: TGTGCCAGCAGTCTATCAGGCGCCACGAGGGGGTTCTTC. Protein product: CASSLSGATRGFF.

The chain carries TRBV24-1 and TRBJ2-3; D may match TRBD1 or TRBD2 (5 bases each). CDR3 length: 13 residues. Germline V lookup: CDR1 KGHDR, CDR2 SFDVKD. Trimming stripped 12 bases from V and 2 bases from J, with 14 bases between. The CDR3 DNA reads TGTGCCTCCACCCGGGGACCCACAGATACGCAGTATTTT. Its protein product is CASTRGPTDTQYF.

A few counts support this clonotype. The junction differs from germline at one of its ends, possibly a read error. The chain recombines TRBV20-1 with TRBJ2-1; D assignment may be TRBD1 or TRBD2 (6 bases each). The CDR3 runs 14 residues. Germline V CDR1 and CDR2: DFQATT, SNEGSKA (reference sequence). CDR3 coding DNA: TGCACTGCTAGGAGGGGGGACTCCTACAATGAGCAGTTCTTC. Translated: CTARRGDSYNEQFF.

This clonotype has only a few counts. V usage is TRBV2 and J usage is TRBJ2-3; TRBD2 might be the D (5 bases). Looked up from germline, CDR1 is SNHLY and CDR2 is FYNNEI. The CDR3 sequence is 15 residues long. V was pared by 4 bases and J by 4 bases, with 15 bases between. CDR3 nucleotides: TGTGCCAGCAGTGGAAGGCTAGCTCTCTCAGATACGCAGTATTTT. Translated, it gives CASSGRLALSDTQYF.

This clonotype was observed many times. The genes are TRBV29-1 and TRBJ2-4, with TRBD2 identical over 13 bases. Germline values: CDR1 SQVTM, CDR2 ANQGSEA. This CDR3 is built from 15 residues. V was clipped by 7 bases and J by 3 bases; unmatched bases: 6. The CDR3 here is CSARLAGGLKNIQYF. CDR3 nucleotides: TGCAGCGCAAGACTAGCGGGGGGACTCAAAAACATTCAGTACTTC. The variable domain in full, completed from reference TRBV29-1 and TRBJ2-4, reads SAVISQKPSRDICQRGTSLTIQCQVDSQVTMMFWYRQQPGQSLTLIATANQGSEATYESGFVIDKFPISRPNLTFSTLTVSNMSPEDSSIYLCSARLAGGLKNIQYFGAGTRLSVL.

This clonotype was observed a handful of times. This rearrangement joins TRBV3-1 to TRBJ1-6; perhaps TRBD1 as D (5 bases). CDR3 length: 16 amino acids. V was cut by 0 bases and J by 9 bases, with 15 bases left in between. Germline-derived CDR1 and CDR2 are LGHDT and YNNKEL (reference sequence). The CDR3 DNA is TGTGCCAGCAGCCAAGATCCCCCAGGGAGTGGTTCACCCCTCCACTTT. Translating gives CASSQDPPGSGSPLHF.